Below are 24 T cell receptor beta chains sequenced from a single sample in a study of T cells in Graves' hyperthyroidism and ophthalmopathy. Researchers took RNA transcripts and amplified the TCR beta CDR3 regions from them. TCR CDR3 regions were first amplified by RT-PCR with HTBI primers. Using its own MiXCR run on the multiplex PCR reads, TCRdb lists one record per CDR3 protein. Of 650,000 to 700,000 distinct CDR3 sequences listed, about 18% are singletons. The sample comprised blood. The receptors stem from a man over 45 with Graves' hyperthyroidism.

The genes are TRBV7-2 and TRBJ2-7; D possibly uses TRBD1 or TRBD2 (5 bases each). The CDR3 contains 12 residues. Trimming removed 6 bases from V and 2 bases from J, with 8 bases in between. Germline values: CDR1 SGHTA, CDR2 FQGNSA. In DNA, the CDR3 is TGTGCCAGCAGAAAGGGACCCTACGAGCAGTACTTC. Its translation: CASRKGPYEQYF.

This clonotype appeared a few times. The rearrangement uses TRBV7-9 and TRBJ1-5; perhaps TRBD1 as D (6 bases). The germline V gene has CDR1 SEHNR and CDR2 FQNEAQ (reference sequence). V gave up 4 bases and J gave up 8 bases, with 15 bases separating them. The CDR3 is made up of 14 amino acids. CDR3: CASSWGEGGEPQHF. The CDR3 coding sequence is TGTGCCAGCAGCTGGGGCGAGGGGGGAGAGCCCCAGCATTTT.

This clonotype appeared many times. The gene calls are TRBV7-2 and TRBJ2-3, with D perhaps given as TRBD1 or TRBD2 (5 bases each). V gave up 5 bases and J gave up 2 bases, with 14 bases separating them. The CDR3 has 15 amino acids. The germline V gene encodes CDR1 SGHTA and CDR2 FQGNSA. The DNA of the CDR3 is TGTGCCAGCAGCCCCCGGGACCTTCTCACAGATACGCAGTATTTT. This encodes CASSPRDLLTDTQYF. Combining the CDR3 with reference TRBV7-2 and TRBJ2-3 gives the whole variable domain GAGVSQSPSNKVTEKGKDVELRCDPISGHTALYWYRQSLGQGLEFLIYFQGNSAPDKSGLPSDRFSAERTGGSVSTLTIQRTQQEDSAVYLCASSPRDLLTDTQYFGPGTRLTVL.

This clonotype was observed many times. This chain's CDR3 is CASSLVGTRSEAFF. The CDR3 DNA reads as TGTGCCAGCAGCCTGGTCGGGACCCGGAGTGAAGCTTTCTTT. This chain links TRBV12-3 or TRBV12-4 with TRBJ1-1; tentatively, D is TRBD1 (5 bases). The CDR3 consists of 14 residues. Trimming left V 6 bases short and J 7 bases short, with 18 bases between.

This chain uses TRBV6-2 or TRBV6-3 with TRBJ2-7; D unresolved. The V and J ends lost 2 bases and 2 bases respectively, with 13 bases between them. This CDR3 region has 15 residues. CDR1 is MNHEY and CDR2 is SVGEGT in the germline V gene. The DNA of the CDR3 is TGTGCCAGCAGTTACGGCGGAGCCTCTCCCTACGAGCAGTACTTC. Residues: CASSYGGASPYEQYF.

This clonotype has ten or more counts. The chain employs TRBV2 and TRBJ2-2; D is perhaps TRBD1 (6 bases). The CDR3 covers 13 residues. Trimming took off 6 bases at V and 6 bases at J, with 11 bases between the two ends. The germline V gene encodes CDR1 SNHLY and CDR2 FYNNEI. This chain's CDR3 is CASRATGPGELFF. DNA of the CDR3: TGTGCCAGCAGAGCGACAGGCCCCGGGGAGCTGTTTTTT.

This clonotype has a count of ten or more. The rearrangement links TRBV7-9 to TRBJ2-1; D possibly uses TRBD1 or TRBD2 (6 bases each). Germline CDR1 is SEHNR and CDR2 is FQNEAQ (reference sequence). V lost 7 bases to trimming and J lost 9 bases, with 10 bases between them. The CDR3 runs to 11 residues. The CDR3 DNA sequence: TGTGCCAGCAAGGAGGGGGTTGAGCAGTTCTTC. Translating gives CASKEGVEQFF.

As for this clonotype: A much bigger clone sits one base away, suggesting this may be a read error. The gene calls are TRBV13 and TRBJ2-1; 9 bases agree with TRBD2. The CDR3 loop spans 15 amino acids. Trimming cost V 5 bases and J 9 bases; bases outside gene matches: 11. The V gene's germline CDR1 is PRHDT and CDR2 FYEKMQ (reference sequence). CDR3 DNA: TGTGCCAGCAGCCCCGGGACTAGCAGGAGTAGTGAGCAGTTCTTC. Translated, it gives CASSPGTSRSSEQFF. Looking up the rest from reference TRBV13 and TRBJ2-1 gives the full variable domain: AAGVIQSPRHLIKEKRETATLKCYPIPRHDTVYWYQQGPGQDPQFLISFYEKMQSDKGSIPDRFSAQQFSDYHSELNMSSLELGDSALYFCASSPGTSRSSEQFFGPGTRLTVL.

Turning to this clonotype: Possible read error: a much larger clone is one base away. The chain is built from TRBV19 and TRBJ1-1, with D perhaps matching TRBD1 (6 bases). Germline CDR1 LNHDA, CDR2 SQIVND (reference sequence). The CDR3 is 16 amino acids. V was cut by 7 bases and J by 4 bases, with 22 bases left in between. CDR3 amino acids: CASTAPEQGLSTEAFF. CDR3 coding DNA: TGTGCCAGTACCGCTCCCGAACAGGGCTTAAGCACTGAAGCTTTCTTT.

V is TRBV4-1 and J is TRBJ2-4; D might be TRBD1 or TRBD2, each matching 5 bases. The CDR3 is 16 amino acids. The V end was cut by 7 bases, the J end by 8 bases, with 24 bases between. Germline V lookup: CDR1 MGHRA, CDR2 YSYEKL. This chain's CDR3 is CASTPGRARGRDIQYF. The CDR3 region has the DNA TGCGCCAGCACCCCGGGTCGGGCGAGGGGAAGAGACATTCAGTACTTC.

On this clonotype itself: A much bigger clone sits one base away, suggesting this may be a read error. The chain employs TRBV11-1 and TRBJ2-3; the match to TRBD2 covers 11 bases. Per germline, CDR1 SGHAT and CDR2 FQDESV (reference sequence). This CDR3 contains 15 residues. In DNA, the CDR3 is TGTGCCAGCAGCTCACGACTAGCGGGAAGGGATAGGCAGTATTTT. This translates into CASSSRLAGRDRQYF.

The V and J genes are TRBV7-2 and TRBJ1-1; D possibly corresponds to TRBD1 (5 bases). This CDR3 has 14 residues. V lost 3 bases, J lost 6 bases, and 14 bases lay in between. Germline CDR1 SGHTA, CDR2 FQGNSA. CDR3 nucleotides: TGTGCCAGCAGCTTTTCAGATGGACAATCTGAAGCTTTCTTT. Amino acid sequence: CASSFSDGQSEAFF. Supplemented by reference TRBV7-2 and TRBJ1-1, the full variable domain reads GAGVSQSPSNKVTEKGKDVELRCDPISGHTALYWYRQSLGQGLEFLIYFQGNSAPDKSGLPSDRFSAERTGGSVSTLTIQRTQQEDSAVYLCASSFSDGQSEAFFGQGTRLTVV.

The chain employs TRBV12-3 or TRBV12-4 and TRBJ1-5, with D tentatively TRBD1 (5 bases). The V gene lost 2 bases and the J gene lost 4 bases, with 12 bases spanning the gap. The CDR3 is made up of 15 amino acids. The CDR3 sequence: CASSLSGGLNQPQHF. CDR3 nucleotide sequence: TGTGCCAGCAGTTTATCGGGGGGGTTAAATCAGCCCCAGCATTTT.

In regard to this clonotype: An end of the junction differs from the germline gene, which may be a read error. V gene TRBV7-9 combines with J gene TRBJ1-5; a weak D match, TRBD1 (6 bases). The CDR3 spans 20 residues. CDR1 and CDR2 (germline): SEHNR, FQNEAQ (reference sequence). CDR3 sequence: CASSLKPTGRGVYSNHPQHF. DNA for the CDR3: TGTGCCAGCAGTCTTAAACCGACAGGACGGGGGGTTTATAGCAATCATCCCCAGCATTTT.

As to this clonotype: This may arise from a read error, as a much more abundant clone is one base away. This chain connects TRBV7-3 to TRBJ2-2; D is tentatively TRBD1 or TRBD2 (5 bases each). Germline CDR1 and CDR2: SGHTA and FQGTGA. This CDR3 region has 15 residues. The V end was cut by 5 bases, the J end by 7 bases, with 17 bases between. This CDR3 is CASSLVGDFIGELFF. CDR3 sequence (DNA): TGTGCCAGCAGCCTAGTGGGGGATTTCATCGGGGAGCTGTTTTTT.

The chain couples TRBV7-9 to TRBJ1-2; no clear D gene. The CDR3 sequence is 14 residues long. V was shortened by 5 bases and J by 4 bases, with 14 bases between the two germline ends. In germline, CDR1 is SEHNR, CDR2 FQNEAQ (reference sequence). The chain's CDR3 is CASSPPGGSYGYTF. DNA of the CDR3: TGTGCCAGCAGCCCCCCCGGAGGATCCTATGGCTACACCTTC.

This clonotype was observed at least ten times. The rearrangement links TRBV2 to TRBJ1-2; D uncertain. This CDR3 has 13 residues. The V gene lost 4 bases and the J gene lost 6 bases, with 12 bases spanning the gap. Germline CDR1 and CDR2: SNHLY and FYNNEI. The CDR3 sequence is CASSGGFRDGYTF. CDR3 bases: TGTGCCAGCAGTGGCGGATTTAGGGATGGCTACACCTTC.

The chain has TRBV3-1 and TRBJ1-1; the D gene is possibly TRBD1 (6 bases). Germline lookup yields CDR1 LGHDT and CDR2 YNNKEL (reference sequence). Between the trimmed V and J ends, which lost 2 bases and 1 base, there was a span of 8 bases. The CDR3 sequence is 14 residues long. The CDR3 is CASSQTGTNTEAFF. CDR3 nucleotide sequence: TGTGCCAGCAGCCAAACAGGGACGAACACTGAAGCTTTCTTT.

This clonotype was observed at least ten times. The V call is TRBV2, the J call TRBJ2-4, with TRBD1 matching 7 bases. There are 15 residues in the CDR3. Germline CDR1 and CDR2: SNHLY and FYNNEI. V lost 6 bases, J lost 1 base, and 6 bases stayed unmatched. CDR3 DNA sequence: TGTGCCAGCAGAAAGGGACAGCTTGCCAAAAACATTCAGTACTTC. It specifies CASRKGQLAKNIQYF. Drawing the rest from reference TRBV2 and TRBJ2-4, the complete variable domain is EPEVTQTPSHQVTQMGQEVILRCVPISNHLYFYWYRQILGQKVEFLVSFYNNEISEKSEIFDDQFSVERPDGSNFTLKIRSTKLEDSAMYFCASRKGQLAKNIQYFGAGTRLSVL.

This clonotype was observed many times. In DNA form, the CDR3 reads TGTGCCAGCAGCTTTGGACTGATAAAATGGGAGACCCAGTACTTC. This gives the protein CASSFGLIKWETQYF. This sequence joins TRBV7-2 and TRBJ2-5; D may be TRBD2 (5 bases). The germline V gene has CDR1 SGHTA and CDR2 FQGNSA. The CDR3 totals 15 residues. V lost 3 bases, J lost 5 bases, and 16 bases lay in between.

The gene calls are TRBV28 and TRBJ2-3; TRBD2 might be the D (6 bases). There are 14 residues in the CDR3. Germline lookup yields CDR1 MDHEN and CDR2 SYDVKM. The V and J ends lost 5 bases and 0 bases respectively, with 9 bases between them. DNA for the CDR3: TGTGCCAGCAGTCCCGGGAGTAGCACAGATACGCAGTATTTT. This translates into CASSPGSSTDTQYF.

The table lists this clonotype with many counts. V and J are TRBV6-4 and TRBJ2-2; a possible D gene is TRBD2 (5 bases). This CDR3 is built from 12 residues. Germline values: CDR1 MRHNA, CDR2 SNTAGT. V shed 6 bases and J shed 7 bases, with 9 bases lying between them. The CDR3 region is CASSDGVGELFF. CDR3 DNA sequence: TGTGCCAGCAGCGACGGGGTCGGGGAGCTGTTTTTT.

The chain uses TRBV14 and TRBJ2-7, with TRBD2 matching over 11 bases. The V gene end was trimmed by 7 bases and the J gene end by 7 bases; junction bases not matched to a gene: 12. The germline V gene has CDR1 SGHDN and CDR2 FVKESK. The CDR3 is 15 amino acids. The CDR3 DNA sequence: TGTGCCAGCACCCCTTCCGGGACTAGCGGTGAGGAGCAGTACTTC. Translated: CASTPSGTSGEEQYF.

The chain carries TRBV6-2 or TRBV6-3 and TRBJ2-1; 10 bases agree with TRBD2. The germline V gene has CDR1 MNHEY and CDR2 SVGEGT. This CDR3 comprises 17 residues. The V and J ends lost 2 bases and 6 bases, in that order; junction bases with no gene match: 10. The CDR3 sequence: CASSYMASGGPFNEQFF. The CDR3 region has the DNA TGTGCCAGCAGTTACATGGCTAGCGGGGGCCCCTTCAATGAGCAGTTCTTC.